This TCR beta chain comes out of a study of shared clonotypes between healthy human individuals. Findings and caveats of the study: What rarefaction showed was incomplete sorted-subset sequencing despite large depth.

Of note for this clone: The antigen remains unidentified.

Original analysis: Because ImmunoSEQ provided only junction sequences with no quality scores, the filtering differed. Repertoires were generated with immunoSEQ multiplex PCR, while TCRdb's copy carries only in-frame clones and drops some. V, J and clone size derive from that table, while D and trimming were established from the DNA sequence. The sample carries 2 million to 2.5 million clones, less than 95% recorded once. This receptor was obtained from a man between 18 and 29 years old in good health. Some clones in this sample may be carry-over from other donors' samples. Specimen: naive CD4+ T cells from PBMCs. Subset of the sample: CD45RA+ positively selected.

CDR3 coding DNA: TGCGCCAGCAGCCGAGTCGGTCTAGGAAATGAGCAGTTCTTC. Translated, it gives CASSRVGLGNEQFF. The chain has TRBV4-1 and TRBJ2-1; D is unresolved. This CDR3 is 14 amino acids long. The germline gives CDR1 MGHRA, CDR2 YSYEKL. The V end was cut by 4 bases, the J end by 7 bases, with 14 bases between.